This TCR beta chain was profiled in a study of T-cell reconstitution after alpha-beta-depleted transplantation in children. Preparation of the TCRbeta library involved a method that used unique molecular identifiers. TCRdb recomputed calls from the PCR reads with MiXCR, one row per CDR3 protein. The repertoire includes some 300,000 distinct CDR3 sequences, 10% of them detected once, and around 2.3% sits in the top ten. In this sample, this clonotype turned up a few times. This receptor was taken from a human donor who donated a stem cell graft to a child with acute lymphoblastic leukemia. Sequenced material: PBMCs from the stem cell graft donor, taken from the stem cell graft.

The CDR3 region is CASSPRTSESSYEQYF. CDR3 coding DNA: TGTGCCAGCTCACCACGGACTAGCGAAAGCTCCTACGAGCAGTACTTC. The chain carries TRBV18 and TRBJ2-7; TRBD2 matches at 9 bases. The germline V gene encodes CDR1 KGHSH and CDR2 LQKENI. The CDR3 has 16 residues. Trimming at V came to 1 base and at J to 0 bases, leaving 4 bases not matched to a gene.